Listed below are T cell receptor beta chains from one sample, sequenced in a study of cytomegalovirus exposure and HLA in healthy donors. The protocol was immunoSEQ multiplex PCR, while the TCRdb copy is restricted to in-frame clones and leaves out a portion. This table has approximately 64,000 clones, roughly 80% appearing once. The sequencing input was PBMCs. These receptors were taken from a male donor in good health and CMV-seropositive. Each CDR3 is given with its conserved first and last residue. The D gene is left open where the match is weak. The size entry is marked missing in some rows and otherwise reads once, few, many or a size class.

-,-,TRBJ1-2,TRBV9,CASSPREGGSYGYTF,TGTGCCAGCAGCCCTCGGGAGGGCGGGAGCTATGGCTACACCTTC
TRBD1,-,TRBJ1-1,TRBV27,CASSATKGAGTEAFF,TGTGCCAGCAGTGCCACGAAGGGGGCTGGCACTGAAGCTTTCTTT
-,few,TRBJ1-1,TRBV27,CASSFPGNTEAFF,TGTGCCAGCAGTTTCCCCGGGAACACTGAAGCTTTCTTT
TRBD2,-,TRBJ2-1,TRBV27,CASSPTHLAGDYNEQFF,TGTGCCAGCAGTCCCACCCACCTAGCGGGAGATTACAATGAGCAGTTCTTC
-,-,TRBJ1-2,TRBV5-4,CASGTGAGGYTF,TGTGCCAGCGGAACGGGAGCGGGTGGCTACACCTTC
TRBD1,once,TRBJ1-1,TRBV9,CASSRGPNTEAFF,TGTGCCAGCAGCAGGGGGCCGAACACTGAAGCTTTCTTT
-,-,TRBJ1-2,TRBV10-3,CAISDLNRDSRGYTF,TGTGCCATCAGTGACCTGAACCGAGACTCGCGTGGCTACACCTTC
-,-,TRBJ1-5,TRBV19,CASKEFNQPQHF,TGTGCCAGTAAGGAGTTCAATCAGCCCCAGCATTTT
TRBD1,-,TRBJ1-1,TRBV9,CASSPEGGTGLNTEAFF,TGTGCCAGCAGCCCCGAGGGGGGGACAGGGTTGAACACTGAAGCTTTCTTT
TRBD2,-,TRBJ2-5,TRBV11-2,CASSLSSGGAETQYF,TGTGCCAGCAGCTTATCTAGCGGGGGGGCAGAGACCCAGTACTTC
TRBD1,-,TRBJ1-2,TRBV30,CAWRGTALGGYTF,TGTGCCTGGAGGGGGACAGCCCTGGGGGGCTACACCTTC
TRBD2,-,TRBJ2-3,TRBV7-3,CASSPGLAGATDTQYF,TGTGCCAGCAGCCCGGGACTAGCGGGGGCCACAGATACGCAGTATTTT
-,-,TRBJ2-3,TRBV6-5,CASSYEGGSTDTQYF,TGTGCCAGCAGTTACGAGGGCGGATCCACAGATACGCAGTATTTT
TRBD1,-,TRBJ1-6,TRBV5-5,CASSLFDRGYSNSPLHF,TGTGCCAGCAGCTTGTTTGACAGGGGGTATTCTAATTCACCCCTCCACTTT
-,-,TRBJ1-2,TRBV6-5,CASRLSAGINYGYTF,TGTGCCAGCAGGCTAAGCGCAGGGATTAACTATGGCTACACCTTC
TRBD1,-,TRBJ2-3,TRBV19,CASSLDTGQGFTDTQYF,TGTGCCAGTAGTCTCGACACGGGACAGGGATTCACAGATACGCAGTATTTT
TRBD1,-,TRBJ1-2,TRBV5-4,CASSLGTGNTGGYGYTF,TGTGCCAGCAGCCTCGGGACAGGGAATACAGGGGGCTATGGCTACACCTTC
TRBD2,-,TRBJ2-1,TRBV9,CASSVVPSGGKYNEQFF,TGTGCCAGCAGCGTCGTCCCCAGCGGGGGGAAATACAATGAGCAGTTCTTC